Following are 5 T cell receptor beta chains from one sample sequenced in a study of T cells in localized non-small cell lung cancer. Produced via immunoSEQ multiplex PCR; TCRdb's table is partial and in-frame only. The sample lists some 66,000 clones; 84% were seen once. The input for sequencing was peripheral blood, taken before any cancer treatment. These receptors came from an older female donor with stage I lung adenocarcinoma.

V is TRBV7-9 and J is TRBJ1-1; TRBD1 matches 7 bases. Germline lookup yields CDR1 SEHNR and CDR2 FQNEAQ (reference sequence). Trimming cost V 3 bases and J 1 base; bases outside gene matches: 2. The CDR3 loop spans 14 amino acids. The DNA of the CDR3 is TGTGCCAGCAGCTTGGGGACAGCGAACACTGAAGCTTTCTTT. Amino acid sequence: CASSLGTANTEAFF.

The chain couples TRBV25-1 to TRBJ2-5; TRBD2 matches 7 bases. V shed 8 bases and J 3 bases; nucleotides not matched to a gene: 3. The CDR3 is made up of 12 amino acids. Germline CDR1 and CDR2: MGHDK and SYGVNS. In DNA form, the CDR3 reads TGTGCCAGCTCAAGCGGGAAAGAGACCCAGTACTTC. It specifies CASSSGKETQYF.

J is TRBJ2-7 and V is TRBV10-3, with D unclear. There are 12 residues in the CDR3. V gave up 3 bases and J gave up 2 bases, with 5 bases separating them. Germline V gene data show CDR1 as ENHRY and CDR2 as SYGVKD. CDR3 in DNA: TGTGCCATCAGTGAACACACCTACGAGCAGTACTTC. Protein sequence: CAISEHTYEQYF.

This chain uses TRBV2 with TRBJ2-5; D possibly corresponds to TRBD2 (7 bases). The CDR3 has 16 amino acids. Germline CDR1 is SNHLY and CDR2 is FYNNEI. Trimming shortened V by 2 bases and J by 5 bases, and 18 bases separated the two germline ends. The CDR3 DNA sequence: TGTGCCAGCAGTGAAAAGAACGGACTAGGGGGTGAGACCCAGTACTTC. Its translation: CASSEKNGLGGETQYF.

The chain combines TRBV19 with TRBJ1-6; D gene uncertain. CDR3 length equals 12 residues. Trimming took 4 bases from V and 7 from J, leaving 5 bases between them. Germline V gene sequence: CDR1 LNHDA, CDR2 SQIVND (reference sequence). The CDR3 nucleotides read TGTGCCAGTAGTACCCGGAATTCACCCCTCCACTTT. This gives the protein CASSTRNSPLHF.